This TCR beta chain was profiled in a study of T cell responses to AZD1222 COVID-19 vaccine. Background on the study: It was second doses at about 4 or about 12 weeks that were pooled.

The J segment lost 7 bases and the V segment lost 4 bases, leaving 11 bases of the junction unmatched. The CDR3 loop spans 16 amino acids. CDR1 and CDR2 from the germline V gene are MNHEY and SVGAGI. Method: immunoSEQ multiplex PCR; TCRdb's copy keeps in-frame clones and lacks some. The sample includes around 150,000 clones, approximately 90% seen only once; the top ten take roughly 2%. This clone was recorded only once. The sample consisted of peripheral blood, taken on day 0 of AZD1222 vaccination. This clonotype was sampled from an adult in good health. The chain links TRBV6-5 to TRBJ1-2, with TRBD1 identical over 11 bases. The CDR3 DNA follows: TGTGCCAGCAGTTCCCACGACCGGGACAGGGGGGGTGGCTACACCTTC. Translated, it gives CASSSHDRDRGGGYTF.